A selection of T cell receptor beta chains follows, all from one sample in a study of cytomegalovirus exposure and HLA in healthy donors. Libraries were prepared by immunoSEQ multiplex PCR; TCRdb keeps only in-frame clonotypes and omits some of them. In all, the sample yields under 200,000 clones. The sequenced material came from PBMCs. The receptors shown here come from a woman between 18 and 30 years old in good health and CMV-seropositive. Both conserved end residues are part of each CDR3. Each record gives: CDR3 length, J gene, V gene, D gene, CDR3 protein, CDR3 DNA. A D gene is named only where the DNA matches it firmly.

15	TRBJ2-1	TRBV7-2	-	CASSLGPGGGNEQFF	TGTGCCAGCAGCTTAGGACCCGGGGGTGGGAATGAGCAGTTCTTC
13	TRBJ2-2	TRBV13	-	CASSSIDTGELFF	TGTGCCAGCAGCTCCATTGACACCGGGGAGCTGTTTTTT
16	TRBJ1-3	TRBV11-2	-	CASSLGHAGPGNTIYF	TGTGCCAGCAGCTTAGGACATGCGGGGCCTGGAAACACCATATATTTT
15	TRBJ2-7	TRBV13	-	CASSRGSYSSYEQYF	TGTGCCAGCAGCCGGGGATCATATAGCTCCTACGAGCAGTACTTC
14	TRBJ1-6	TRBV19	-	CASSYDRNNSPLHF	TGTGCCAGTAGTTACGACAGGAATAATTCACCCCTCCACTTT
14	TRBJ1-2	TRBV5-1	TRBD1	CASSSQGANYGYTF	TGCGCCAGCAGTTCCCAGGGGGCCAACTATGGCTACACCTTC
13	TRBJ2-2	TRBV6-5	-	CASRSFGTGELFF	TGTGCCAGCAGATCGTTCGGCACCGGGGAGCTGTTTTTT
16	TRBJ2-3	TRBV15	-	CATSRDSGSTADTQYF	TGTGCCACCAGCAGAGACTCCGGGAGTACAGCAGATACGCAGTATTTT
13	TRBJ1-5	TRBV29-1	-	CSVAENSNQPQHF	TGCAGCGTTGCCGAGAATAGCAATCAGCCCCAGCATTTT
14	TRBJ2-5	TRBV5-1	TRBD2	CASRGTSGGETQYF	TGCGCCAGCAGGGGGACTAGCGGTGGAGAGACCCAGTACTTC
13	TRBJ2-7	TRBV7-8	-	CASSLGASYEQYF	TGTGCCAGCAGCTTAGGGGCCTCCTACGAGCAGTACTTC
15	TRBJ1-1	TRBV7-2	TRBD1	CASSSRRDRPTEAFF	TGTGCCAGCAGCTCACGGCGGGACAGGCCCACTGAAGCTTTCTTT
13	TRBJ2-7	TRBV27	-	CASRLADSYEQYF	TGTGCCAGCCGCTTAGCGGACTCCTACGAGCAGTACTTC
13	TRBJ1-2	TRBV2	-	CASKGGPSNGYTF	TGTGCCAGCAAAGGAGGGCCTAGTAATGGCTACACCTTC
18	TRBJ2-3	TRBV4-2	TRBD2	CASSQGAGLAGGLDTQYF	TGTGCCAGCAGCCAAGGAGCCGGACTAGCGGGGGGGCTTGATACGCAGTATTTT
14	TRBJ2-1	TRBV9	-	CASSAREQHNEQFF	TGTGCCAGCAGCGCCCGGGAACAACACAATGAGCAGTTCTTC
14	TRBJ1-4	TRBV6-6	-	CASRLQSGGEKLFF	TGTGCCAGCAGACTACAGAGCGGCGGGGAAAAACTGTTTTTT
15	TRBJ2-5	TRBV6-1	-	CASSENPSSKETQYF	TGTGCCAGCAGTGAAAATCCTAGCTCAAAGGAGACCCAGTACTTC
17	TRBJ2-1	TRBV5-1	TRBD1	CASSYIPQGSSYNEQFF	TGCGCCAGCAGCTACATCCCACAGGGGAGCTCCTACAATGAGCAGTTCTTC
12	TRBJ2-1	TRBV6-1	-	CASRARENEQFF	TGTGCCAGCAGAGCTAGGGAGAATGAGCAGTTCTTC
14	TRBJ1-6	TRBV18	TRBD1	CASSEDRGGSPLHF	TGTGCCAGCTCAGAAGACAGGGGAGGTTCACCCCTCCACTTT
12	TRBJ2-5	TRBV2	TRBD1	CASRTGPETQYF	TGTGCCAGCAGGACAGGGCCAGAGACCCAGTACTTC
15	TRBJ1-1	TRBV15	-	CATSFAHRKNTEAFF	TGTGCCACCAGCTTCGCACACAGGAAGAACACTGAAGCTTTCTTT
14	TRBJ2-5	TRBV7-2	-	CASSLGGGKETQYF	TGTGCCAGCAGCTTAGGAGGAGGGAAAGAGACCCAGTACTTC
14	TRBJ2-7	TRBV15	TRBD1	CATSSHGTGTEQYF	TGTGCCACCAGCAGTCACGGGACAGGGACCGAGCAGTACTTC
15	TRBJ1-6	TRBV4-2	TRBD1	CASSHWDRENSPLHF	TGTGCCAGCAGCCATTGGGACAGGGAAAATTCACCCCTCCACTTT
12	TRBJ2-7	TRBV15	-	CATSRRYGEQYF	TGTGCCACCAGCAGGCGATATGGCGAGCAGTACTTC
15	TRBJ2-5	TRBV5-1	-	CASSLSTGFLETQYF	TGCGCCAGCAGCTTGTCTACAGGGTTTTTAGAGACCCAGTACTTC
16	TRBJ2-3	TRBV11-2	TRBD2	CASSLPLAGITDTQYF	TGTGCCAGCAGCTTACCACTAGCGGGGATCACAGATACGCAGTATTTT
13	TRBJ2-7	TRBV5-6	-	CASSAGSSYEQYF	TGTGCCAGCAGCGCCGGGAGCTCCTACGAGCAGTACTTC
16	TRBJ2-5	TRBV7-3	TRBD2	CASSLAPSGGTETQYF	TGTGCCAGCAGCTTGGCCCCTAGCGGGGGGACAGAGACCCAGTACTTC
14	TRBJ1-3	TRBV5-1	-	CASSLTGDGNTIYF	TGCGCCAGCAGCTTGACCGGGGATGGAAACACCATATATTTT
15	TRBJ2-5	TRBV30	TRBD2	CAWDLTSGGQETQYF	TGTGCCTGGGACCTTACTAGCGGGGGGCAAGAGACCCAGTACTTC
16	TRBJ1-4	TRBV15	-	CATSRRTGKGQEKLFF	TGTGCCACCAGCAGACGAACAGGGAAGGGGCAAGAAAAACTGTTTTTT
14	TRBJ1-2	TRBV19	-	CASSPSDRNYGYTF	TGTGCCAGTAGTCCCTCCGACAGGAACTATGGCTACACCTTC
16	TRBJ1-2	TRBV23-1	TRBD1	CASSQPGQGFSYGYTF	TGCGCCAGCAGTCAACCGGGACAGGGCTTTTCTTATGGCTACACCTTC
15	TRBJ2-2	TRBV5-4	-	CASSFRQGLFGELFF	TGTGCCAGCAGCTTCCGTCAGGGACTCTTCGGGGAGCTGTTTTTT
14	TRBJ2-2	TRBV19	-	CASNTRVNTGELFF	TGTGCCAGTAATACCAGGGTGAACACCGGGGAGCTGTTTTTT
15	TRBJ1-3	TRBV18	-	CASSTTGRAGNTIYF	TGTGCCAGCTCAACTACAGGGAGAGCTGGAAACACCATATATTTT
14	TRBJ2-3	TRBV30	TRBD1	CAWSGTGLTDTQYF	TGTGCCTGGTCCGGGACAGGCCTTACAGATACGCAGTATTTT
14	TRBJ2-5	TRBV7-9	TRBD2	CASSWWGGQETQYF	TGTGCCAGCAGCTGGTGGGGGGGGCAAGAGACCCAGTACTTC
13	TRBJ2-3	TRBV5-1	-	CASSLTGPDTQYF	TGCGCCAGCAGCTTGACAGGGCCAGATACGCAGTATTTT
14	TRBJ1-2	TRBV5-4	TRBD1	CASSPTGVLYGYTF	TGTGCCAGCAGTCCGACAGGGGTATTATATGGCTACACCTTC
9	TRBJ1-2	TRBV7-9	-	CASSPDTTF	TGTGCCAGCAGCCCGGACACGACCTTC
11	TRBJ2-2	TRBV5-4	-	CASSFNRELFF	TGTGCCAGCAGCTTCAATCGGGAGCTGTTTTTT
12	TRBJ2-7	TRBV30	-	CAWSVTGNEQYF	TGTGCCTGGAGTGTAACCGGTAACGAGCAGTACTTC
16	TRBJ1-2	TRBV5-1	TRBD1	CASSLVALGQGNGYTF	TGCGCCAGCAGCTTGGTGGCCTTGGGACAGGGGAATGGCTACACCTTC
14	TRBJ1-2	TRBV7-8	TRBD1	CASSPRQGADGYTF	TGTGCCAGCAGCCCACGACAGGGGGCTGATGGCTACACCTTC
14	TRBJ2-4	TRBV14	-	CASSQDAGSGIQYF	TGTGCCAGCAGCCAAGATGCTGGGTCGGGCATTCAGTACTTC
14	TRBJ1-6	TRBV11-3	-	CASSLSQGGSPLHF	TGTGCCAGCAGCTTAAGCCAAGGGGGTTCACCCCTCCACTTT